These T cell receptor beta chains were read from a single sample in a study of blood T cell repertoires in COVID-19. Assay used: immunoSEQ multiplex PCR; TCRdb lists only in-frame clones, some missing. In the table there are some 380,000 clones, 87% of which are singletons. Sequences were obtained from PBMCs or T cells enriched from blood (not recorded which). These receptor sequences come from a man aged 25 to 40 who had recovered from COVID-19. Both conserved end residues are part of each CDR3. A D gene is named only where the DNA matches it firmly. The size entry is marked missing in some rows and otherwise reads once, few, many or a size class.

clone_size	j_call	v_call	cdr3_length	d_call	cdr3_nt	cdr3_aa
-	TRBJ2-2	TRBV5-4	12	-	TGTGCCAGCAGCCCAGTGTCCGGGGAGCTGTTTTTT	CASSPVSGELFF
-	TRBJ2-7	TRBV18	17	-	TGTGCCAGCTCACCAACGGTCTTCGCGGGACAGCCCTACGAGCAGTACTTC	CASSPTVFAGQPYEQYF
-	TRBJ1-1	TRBV10-3	13	-	TGTGCCATCAGCCCCGGGGAGAACACTGAAGCTTTCTTT	CAISPGENTEAFF
once	TRBJ2-2	TRBV6-5	15	TRBD1	TGTGCCAGTCTACAGGGGGCATCGAACACCGGGGAGCTGTTTTTT	CASLQGASNTGELFF
-	TRBJ2-4	TRBV12-5	15	-	TGTGCTAGTGGTCGTATAGAGGCCATTTCAAACATTCAGTACTTC	CASGRIEAISNIQYF
-	TRBJ2-7	TRBV11-3	13	TRBD1	TGTGCCAGCAGCCCTACAGGGGTAGGGGAGCAGTACTTC	CASSPTGVGEQYF
-	TRBJ1-3	TRBV3-1/TRBV3-2	14	TRBD1	TGTGCCAGCAGCCATGGGACAGGGGGGAACACCATATATTTT	CASSHGTGGNTIYF
-	TRBJ2-1	TRBV9	20	-	TGTGCCAGCAGCGTCAATCCACAGGGAGGGGAAATTAGCTCCTACAATGAGCAGTTCTTC	CASSVNPQGGEISSYNEQFF
once	TRBJ2-3	TRBV19	15	-	TGTGCCAGTAGTATATCCTTGAGTAGCACAGATACGCAGTATTTT	CASSISLSSTDTQYF
-	TRBJ1-2	TRBV29-1	17	-	TGCAGCGTTGCCCCGTTCCTCTTGGGGGGTAGCTACTATGGCTACACCTTC	CSVAPFLLGGSYYGYTF
-	TRBJ1-2	TRBV7-2	15	-	TGTGCCAGCAGCCCGGGGTCGAGCCCTAACTATGGCTACACCTTC	CASSPGSSPNYGYTF
-	TRBJ1-4	TRBV18	16	TRBD1	TGTGCCAGCTCACCAGGACAGGGCGACGGTAATGAAAAACTGTTTTTT	CASSPGQGDGNEKLFF
-	TRBJ1-2	TRBV25-1	13	-	TGTGCCAGCAGGGGGGCCACTAACTATGGCTACACCTTC	CASRGATNYGYTF
-	TRBJ2-1	TRBV7-2	16	TRBD2	TGTGCCAGCAGCCCCAGACTAGCGGGGGTTAAGGATGAGCAGTTCTTC	CASSPRLAGVKDEQFF
once	TRBJ1-6	TRBV14	22	TRBD1	TGTGCCAGCAGCCAAGTAACCCACGGCACAGGGGGCATAAGTTTTTGGGTGTCACCCCTCCACTTT	CASSQVTHGTGGISFWVSPLHF
-	TRBJ1-1	TRBV28	15	-	TGTGCCAGCAGTCTCCCCTGGGGGGTCGGCACTGAAGCTTTCTTT	CASSLPWGVGTEAFF
-	TRBJ1-2	TRBV5-1	15	-	TGCGCCAGCAGCCTACAGGGAAAAGGCGACTATGGCTACACCTTC	CASSLQGKGDYGYTF
-	TRBJ1-2	TRBV20-1	10	-	TGCAGTGCAGGGGACTATGGCTACACCTTC	CSAGDYGYTF
-	TRBJ1-1	TRBV7-9	13	-	TGTGCCAGCAGCCTCGGCGGGGGAACTGAAGCTTTCTTT	CASSLGGGTEAFF
-	TRBJ2-5	TRBV10-3	16	TRBD1	TGTGCCATCAGCGACCGGACAGGGGGCAGCGGAGAGACCCAGTACTTC	CAISDRTGGSGETQYF
-	TRBJ1-1	TRBV6-5	13	-	TGTGCCAGCAGCCAGAGACCAGGGGCTGAAGCTTTCTTT	CASSQRPGAEAFF
-	TRBJ2-1	TRBV7-2	13	-	TGTGCCAGCAGCCCCTTTCTCGGCAATGAGCAGTTCTTC	CASSPFLGNEQFF
-	TRBJ2-1	TRBV5-6	11	-	TGTGCCAGCAGCTTGAACAGGGAGCAGTTCTTC	CASSLNREQFF
few	TRBJ1-4	TRBV9	18	TRBD1	TGTGCCAGCAGCACTCCCCGGGACAGGGGGCGCTTTGATGAAAAACTGTTTTTT	CASSTPRDRGRFDEKLFF
-	TRBJ1-1	TRBV3-1/TRBV3-2	13	-	TGTGCCAGCAGCCTGGACATCTACACTGAAGCTTTCTTT	CASSLDIYTEAFF
-	TRBJ1-2	TRBV25-1	14	-	TGTGCCAGCAGTGAAAATGACAGGAAGCGGGGCTACACCTTC	CASSENDRKRGYTF
-	TRBJ2-6	TRBV5-1	15	TRBD1	TGCGCCAGCAGCGACCCGGGACAGGGGGAAAACGTCCTGACTTTC	CASSDPGQGENVLTF
-	TRBJ1-1	TRBV6-2/TRBV6-3	14	-	TGTGCCAGCAGCTCCAGGGTGCCGGTCACTGAAGCTTTCTTT	CASSSRVPVTEAFF
-	TRBJ1-4	TRBV4-1	17	-	TGCGCCAGCAGCCAAGGATCTGCGGGGCGATCTAATGAAAAACTGTTTTTT	CASSQGSAGRSNEKLFF
-	TRBJ2-2	TRBV30	14	TRBD2	TGTGCCTGGAGGCAGCGGGGGGGCCGCCGGGAGCTGTTTTTT	CAWRQRGGRRELFF
-	TRBJ1-2	TRBV30	20	TRBD1	TGTGCCTGGAGTGTTAGAACTTCTAGGACAGGGCCACCAGCTAACTATGGCTACACCTTC	CAWSVRTSRTGPPANYGYTF
-	TRBJ1-3	TRBV11-2	16	TRBD1	TGTGCCAGCAGGGTTATTACAGGGGGCGCGGAAAACACCATATATTTT	CASRVITGGAENTIYF
-	TRBJ2-3	TRBV5-1	14	TRBD1	TGCGCCAGCAGCTCAGACAGGGGGTGGGATACGCAGTATTTT	CASSSDRGWDTQYF
-	TRBJ2-3	TRBV19	17	-	TGTGCCAGTAGTATAGATCAGCTAGCCTTCGGCACAGATACGCAGTATTTT	CASSIDQLAFGTDTQYF
-	TRBJ1-1	TRBV4-3	15	-	TGCGCCAGCAGCCAAGAGGGGGCGCGACGGACTGAAGCTTTCTTT	CASSQEGARRTEAFF
-	TRBJ2-5	TRBV5-4	13	-	TGTGCCAGCAGCAGAGGGGGGGAAGAGACCCAGTACTTC	CASSRGGEETQYF
-	TRBJ1-3	TRBV6-5	14	-	TGTGCCAGCAGTTACTCGCCAGGCCAAAACACCATATATTTT	CASSYSPGQNTIYF
-	TRBJ2-5	TRBV5-8	15	TRBD1	TGTGCCAGCAGCCGTGGACAGGAACGCCAAGAGACCCAGTACTTC	CASSRGQERQETQYF
-	TRBJ2-7	TRBV11-2	14	-	TGTGCCAGCAGGGTTCCTGGCAGCTCCTACGAGCAGTACTTC	CASRVPGSSYEQYF
-	TRBJ2-3	TRBV5-6	15	-	TGTGCCAGCAGCTTGGGTCCGTCGGAGACAGATACGCAGTATTTT	CASSLGPSETDTQYF
-	TRBJ2-5	TRBV19	17	-	TGTGCCAGTAGTATAGGGATCATGAGGGGGAGCGGAGAGACCCAGTACTTC	CASSIGIMRGSGETQYF
-	TRBJ1-4	TRBV15	16	-	TGTGCCACCAGCAGAGATCTGGGGACATCTAATGAAAAACTGTTTTTT	CATSRDLGTSNEKLFF
-	TRBJ1-5	TRBV7-9	14	-	TGTGCCAGCAGTCTGTCGGGTCAGGGTCAGCCCCAGCATTTT	CASSLSGQGQPQHF
-	TRBJ2-3	TRBV5-1	14	-	TGCGCCAGCAGCTCCGGACAGAGCACAGATACGCAGTATTTT	CASSSGQSTDTQYF
-	TRBJ1-5	TRBV12-5	15	-	TGTGCTAGTGGTTTGGGGGACACTAGCAATCAGCCCCAGCATTTT	CASGLGDTSNQPQHF
-	TRBJ1-2	TRBV14	15	-	TGTGCCAGCAGCCAAGGGCGTACAGGGATCTATGGCTACACCTTC	CASSQGRTGIYGYTF
-	TRBJ2-1	TRBV6-5	13	-	TGTGCCAGCAGTTACTCGACAATCTATGAGCAGTTCTTC	CASSYSTIYEQFF
-	TRBJ2-6	TRBV19	15	-	TGTGCCAGCCGCAATTTCGGGGTGGGGGCCAACGTCCTGACTTTC	CASRNFGVGANVLTF
-	TRBJ2-2	TRBV27	16	-	TGTGCCAGCAGTTTAAGGAGGGGGGGACACACCGGGGAGCTGTTTTTT	CASSLRRGGHTGELFF
few	TRBJ2-2	TRBV2	17	TRBD1	TGTGCCAGCAGTGATGACAGGGGCATTTTGAACACCGGGGAGCTGTTTTTT	CASSDDRGILNTGELFF
-	TRBJ1-5	TRBV6-5	16	TRBD1	TGTGCCAGCAGTTCCAGGACAGGGGGCTATGGCCAGCCCCAGCATTTT	CASSSRTGGYGQPQHF
-	TRBJ2-3	TRBV5-5	13	TRBD2	TGTGCCAGCAGACGACTAGCCCCAGATACGCAGTATTTT	CASRRLAPDTQYF
-	TRBJ1-1	TRBV5-5	13	-	TGTGCCAGCAGCTTAGGGGGGGCTTCCGAAGCTTTCTTT	CASSLGGASEAFF
-	TRBJ2-1	TRBV7-2	18	-	TGTGCCAGCAGCCCACCGGGACTCCGACTACTGTTTTCTGGTGAGCAGTTCTTC	CASSPPGLRLLFSGEQFF
-	TRBJ1-4	TRBV5-1	16	-	TGCGCCAGCAGGAGCGGGACCCTCGCAACTAATGAAAAACTGTTTTTT	CASRSGTLATNEKLFF